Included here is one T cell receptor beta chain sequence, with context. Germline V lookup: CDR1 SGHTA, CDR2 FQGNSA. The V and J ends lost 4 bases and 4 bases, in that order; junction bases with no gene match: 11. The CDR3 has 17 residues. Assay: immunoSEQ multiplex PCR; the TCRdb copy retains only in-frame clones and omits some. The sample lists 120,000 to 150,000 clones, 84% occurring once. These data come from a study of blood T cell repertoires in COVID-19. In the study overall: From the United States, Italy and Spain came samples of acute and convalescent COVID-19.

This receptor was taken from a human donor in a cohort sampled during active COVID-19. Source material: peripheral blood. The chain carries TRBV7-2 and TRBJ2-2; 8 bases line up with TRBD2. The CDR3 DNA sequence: TGTGCCAGCAGCTCCCCCCACGGGGGGGGCAGCACCGGGGAGCTGTTTTTT. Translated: CASSSPHGGGSTGELFF.